This TCR beta chain was sequenced in a study of breast tumors, draining lymph nodes, adjacent tissues. Study observations and caveats: Tumors had less TCR diversity than lymph nodes, more than nontumor tissue. Luminal-like breast cancer showed significantly higher tumor–nontumor repertoire similarity than basal-like. The lymph node origin of tumor T cells was framed as consistent with a hypothesis, not demonstrated. Data fit most tumor T cells coming from lymph node, expanding in tumor.

This clonotype has just one count. Its antigen is unidentified. The germline V gene encodes CDR1 DFQATT and CDR2 SNEGSKA (reference sequence). The ends were cut back, 6 bases at V and 0 bases at J, with 13 bases in the middle. This CDR3 is built from 14 residues. From the multiplex PCR reads, TCRdb called clonotypes with MiXCR, one entry per CDR3 protein. Of approximately 12,000 distinct CDR3 sequences in the sample, 30% to 45% are singletons; the top ten hold about 14%. The sequenced sample consisted of breast tumor tissue. The chain carries TRBV20-1 and TRBJ2-3, with D maybe TRBD2 (6 bases). The receptor's source is a female donor with breast cancer. Some clones in this sample may be carry-over from other donors' samples. The CDR3 sequence: CSATRGLSTDTQYF. The DNA for the CDR3 is TGCAGTGCCACAAGGGGACTTAGCACAGATACGCAGTATTTT.